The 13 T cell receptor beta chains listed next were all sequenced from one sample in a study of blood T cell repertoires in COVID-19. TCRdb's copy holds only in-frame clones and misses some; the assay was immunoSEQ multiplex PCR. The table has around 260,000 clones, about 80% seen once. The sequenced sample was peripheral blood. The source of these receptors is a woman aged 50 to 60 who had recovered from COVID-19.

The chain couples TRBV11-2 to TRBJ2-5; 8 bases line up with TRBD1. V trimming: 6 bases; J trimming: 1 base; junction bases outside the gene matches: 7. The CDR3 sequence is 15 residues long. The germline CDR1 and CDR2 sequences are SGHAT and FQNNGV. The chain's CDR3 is CASRRLGTGQETQYF. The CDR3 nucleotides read TGTGCCAGCAGGAGGTTGGGGACAGGCCAAGAGACCCAGTACTTC.

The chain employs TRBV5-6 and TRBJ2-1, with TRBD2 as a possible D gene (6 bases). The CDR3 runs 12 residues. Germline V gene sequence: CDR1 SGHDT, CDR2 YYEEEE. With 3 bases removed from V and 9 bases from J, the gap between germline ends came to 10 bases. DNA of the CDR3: TGTGCCAGCAGCTCCTTGGGGGGTGAGCAGTTCTTC. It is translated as CASSSLGGEQFF.

CDR3 sequence reads: CASSPLAGEGYNEQFF. CDR3 bases: TGTGCCAGCAGTCCACTAGCGGGAGAAGGTTACAATGAGCAGTTCTTC. The chain is built from TRBV5-6 and TRBJ2-1; TRBD2 matches 11 bases. The length of the CDR3 is 16 residues. The germline CDR1 and CDR2 sequences are SGHDT and YYEEEE. V trimming: 5 bases; J trimming: 4 bases; junction bases outside the gene matches: 8.

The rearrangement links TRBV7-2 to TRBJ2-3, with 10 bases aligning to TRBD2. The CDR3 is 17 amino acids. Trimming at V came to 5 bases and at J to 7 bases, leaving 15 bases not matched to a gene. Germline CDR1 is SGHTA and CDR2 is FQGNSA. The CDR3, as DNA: TGTGCCAGCAGCCTACAGACTAGCGGGCCCTCCCCCCATACGCAGTATTTT. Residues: CASSLQTSGPSPHTQYF.

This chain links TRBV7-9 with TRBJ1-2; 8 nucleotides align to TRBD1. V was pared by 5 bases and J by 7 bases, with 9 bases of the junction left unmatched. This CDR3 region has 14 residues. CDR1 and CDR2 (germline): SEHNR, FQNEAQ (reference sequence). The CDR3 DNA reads TGTGCCAGCAGCGCGTACAGGGGGGAGGCTGGCTACACCTTC. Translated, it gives CASSAYRGEAGYTF.

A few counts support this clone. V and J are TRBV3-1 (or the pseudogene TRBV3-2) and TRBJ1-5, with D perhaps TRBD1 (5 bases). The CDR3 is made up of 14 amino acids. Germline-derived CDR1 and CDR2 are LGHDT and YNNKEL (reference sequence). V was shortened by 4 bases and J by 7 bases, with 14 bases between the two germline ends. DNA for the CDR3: TGTGCCAGCAGCCCGGGGCCAGCGGGACAGCCCCAGCATTTT. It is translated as CASSPGPAGQPQHF.

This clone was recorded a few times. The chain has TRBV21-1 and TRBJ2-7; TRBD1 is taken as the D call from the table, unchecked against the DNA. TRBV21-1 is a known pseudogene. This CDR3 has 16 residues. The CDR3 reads CASSKAVGTDFYEQYF. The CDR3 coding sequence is TGTGCCAGCAGCAAAGCGGTCGGGACAGATTTTTACGAGCAGTACTTC.

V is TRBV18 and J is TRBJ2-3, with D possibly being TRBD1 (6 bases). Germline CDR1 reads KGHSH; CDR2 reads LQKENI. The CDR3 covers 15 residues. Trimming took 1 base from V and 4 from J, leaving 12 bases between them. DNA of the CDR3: TGTGCCAGCTCACCACTTCACCAGGGGCCAGATACGCAGTATTTT. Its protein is CASSPLHQGPDTQYF. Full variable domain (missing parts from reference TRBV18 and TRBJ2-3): NAGVMQNPRHLVRRRGQEARLRCSPMKGHSHVYWYRQLPEEGLKFMVYLQKENIIDESGMPKERFSAEFPKEGPSILRIQQVVRGDSAAYFCASSPLHQGPDTQYFGPGTRLTVL.

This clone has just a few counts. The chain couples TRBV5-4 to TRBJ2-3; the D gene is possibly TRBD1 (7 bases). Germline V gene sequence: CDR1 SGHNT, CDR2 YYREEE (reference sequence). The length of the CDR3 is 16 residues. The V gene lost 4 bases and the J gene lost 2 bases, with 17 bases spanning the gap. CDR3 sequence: CASSGRTGVHTDTQYF. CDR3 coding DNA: TGTGCCAGCAGCGGGAGGACAGGTGTACACACAGATACGCAGTATTTT.

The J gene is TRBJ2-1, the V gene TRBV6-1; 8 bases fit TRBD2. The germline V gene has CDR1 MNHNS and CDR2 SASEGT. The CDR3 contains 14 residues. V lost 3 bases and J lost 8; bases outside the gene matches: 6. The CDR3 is CASSDPGGFDEQFF. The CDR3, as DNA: TGTGCCAGCAGTGACCCGGGAGGGTTTGATGAGCAGTTCTTC.

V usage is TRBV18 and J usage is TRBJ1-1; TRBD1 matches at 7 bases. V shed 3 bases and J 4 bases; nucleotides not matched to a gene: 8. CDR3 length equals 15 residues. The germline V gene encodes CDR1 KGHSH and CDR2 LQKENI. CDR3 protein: CASSPQGEGGTEAFF. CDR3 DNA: TGTGCCAGCTCACCTCAGGGGGAAGGTGGCACTGAAGCTTTCTTT.

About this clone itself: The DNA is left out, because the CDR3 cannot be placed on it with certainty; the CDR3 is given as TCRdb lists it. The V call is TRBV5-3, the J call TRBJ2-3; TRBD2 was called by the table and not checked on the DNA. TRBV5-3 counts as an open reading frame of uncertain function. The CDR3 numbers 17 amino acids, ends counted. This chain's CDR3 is CARSLGGPSSVADTQYF.

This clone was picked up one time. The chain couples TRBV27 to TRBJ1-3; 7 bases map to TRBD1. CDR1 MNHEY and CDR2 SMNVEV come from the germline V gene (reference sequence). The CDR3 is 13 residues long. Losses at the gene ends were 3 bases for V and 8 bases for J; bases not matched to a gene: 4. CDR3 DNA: TGTGCCAGCAGTTTGCTCAGGGGGGACACCATATATTTT. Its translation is CASSLLRGDTIYF.